This T cell receptor (beta chain) was retrieved from a study of neurological immune-mediated disorders. The overall study: Of the 35 or so patients with multiple sclerosis, roughly 30 had relapsing-remitting MS, whereas the remaining 3 had secondary progressive MS.

Regarding time point: longitudinal time-point 3. One entry per CDR3 protein, called by TCRdb with MiXCR from the 5' RACE reads. The sample lists approximately 80,000 distinct CDR3 sequences, 4.3% seen once, with around 5.8% in the top ten. This clonotype was counted ten times or more. The CDR3 totals 15 residues. Per germline, CDR1 LNHNV and CDR2 YYDKDF (reference sequence). Trimming removed 2 bases from V and 5 bases from J; junction bases left unmatched: 5. The sequenced sample was PBMCs. J is TRBJ2-2 and V is TRBV15; 7 bases map to TRBD2. This receptor was obtained from a woman in her sixties or seventies with multiple sclerosis. CDR3 bases: TGTGCCACCAGCAGAAGCGGGGTAGGGACCGGGGAGCTGTTTTTT. Its translation is CATSRSGVGTGELFF.